The source of this T cell receptor beta chain is a study of regulatory T cells in long-lasting Graves disease. Construction of the TCR beta libraries employed iRepertoire HTBI primers in conjunction with Arm-PCR of CDR3 regions. TCRdb re-analysed the multiplex PCR reads in MiXCR, keeping a single row per CDR3 protein. The table includes 450,000 to 500,000 distinct CDR3 sequences, around 15% detected once. This clonotype was detected only a few times. The germline CDR1 and CDR2 sequences are MNHNS and SASEGT. CDR3 length: 13 residues. Trimming cost V 8 bases and J 5 bases; bases outside gene matches: 5. Time point denoted: newly diagnosed GD, antithyroid drugs for less than 3 months. Following extraction of RNA from PBMCs, that RNA was used to make the TCR library. This sample was shared with a second study, whose subject was T cells in Graves' hyperthyroidism and ophthalmopathy. That report adds: During a first-round RT-PCR of the TCR CDR3, the HTBI primer set was used.

This TCR was recovered from a man in his forties or fifties with Graves disease. This material consisted of peripheral blood mononuclear cells (PBMCs), taken at new diagnosis, from a patient treated with antithyroid drugs. The J gene is TRBJ1-4, the V gene TRBV6-1; TRBD1 matches 7 bases. The CDR3 spells CASRDSVNEKLFF. The CDR3, as DNA: TGTGCCAGCCGGGACAGCGTAAATGAAAAACTGTTTTTT.